This T cell receptor (beta chain) was observed in a study of blood T cell repertoires in COVID-19. Study in general: Collection of acute and convalescent COVID-19 samples took place in the United States, Italy and Spain.

CDR3 size: 18 residues. Germline V lookup: CDR1 LNHDA, CDR2 SQIVND (reference sequence). V gave up 4 bases and J gave up 0 bases, with 19 bases separating them. Original processing notes: Amplified reference gene primers provided the basis for estimating nucleated cell counts. TCRdb keeps only in-frame clones here, not all; method: immunoSEQ multiplex PCR. V and J calls and clone size are given by that table; D and trimming were obtained from the DNA. The sample has approximately 440,000 clones; about 91% are singletons. The chain has TRBV19 and TRBJ1-5; a weak D match, TRBD1 (5 bases). This receptor was taken from a woman aged 45 to 65 with COVID-19, enrolled during active disease. What was sequenced was peripheral blood. The CDR3 protein is CASSNQAGVGYSNQPQHF. The CDR3 coding sequence is TGTGCCAGTAGTAATCAGGCGGGGGTAGGTTATAGCAATCAGCCCCAGCATTTT.